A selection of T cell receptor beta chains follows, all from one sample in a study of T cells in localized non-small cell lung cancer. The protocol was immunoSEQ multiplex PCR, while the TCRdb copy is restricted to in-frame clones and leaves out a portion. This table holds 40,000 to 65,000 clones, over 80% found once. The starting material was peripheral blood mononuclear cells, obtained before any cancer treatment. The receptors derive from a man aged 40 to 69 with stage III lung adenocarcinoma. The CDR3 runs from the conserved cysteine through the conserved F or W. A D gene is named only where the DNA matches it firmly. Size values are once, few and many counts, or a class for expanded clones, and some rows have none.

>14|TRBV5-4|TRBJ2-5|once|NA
CASSPAGNQETQYF
TGTGCCAGCAGCCCAGCGGGCAACCAAGAGACCCAGTACTTC
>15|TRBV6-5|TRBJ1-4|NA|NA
CASSYSGQGGEKLFF
TGTGCCAGCAGTTACTCAGGCCAGGGCGGTGAAAAACTGTTTTTT
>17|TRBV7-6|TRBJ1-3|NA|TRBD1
CASSEPLTGDTGNTIYF
TGTGCCAGCAGCGAACCCCTGACAGGGGATACTGGAAACACCATATATTTT
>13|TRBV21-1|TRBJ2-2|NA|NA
CASRGRKGGELFF
TGTGCCAGCAGGGGAAGGAAGGGCGGGGAGCTGTTTTTT
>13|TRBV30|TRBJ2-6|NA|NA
CASTVSGANVLTF
TGTGCCTCGACAGTATCCGGGGCCAACGTCCTGACTTTC
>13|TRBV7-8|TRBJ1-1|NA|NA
CASSLRVAPGAFF
TGTGCCAGCAGCCTAAGGGTGGCCCCTGGGGCTTTCTTT
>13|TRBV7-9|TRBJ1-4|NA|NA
CASSPQADEKLFF
TGTGCCAGCAGCCCGCAGGCGGATGAAAAACTGTTTTTT
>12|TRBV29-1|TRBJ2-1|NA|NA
CSFEEGTVEQFF
TGCAGCTTCGAGGAGGGGACGGTGGAGCAGTTCTTC
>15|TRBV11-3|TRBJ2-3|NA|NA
CASSYRPSSTDTQYF
TGTGCCAGCAGCTACAGGCCGTCGAGCACAGATACGCAGTATTTT
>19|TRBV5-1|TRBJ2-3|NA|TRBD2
CASSRQGSAGAHPTDTQYF
TGCGCCAGCAGTCGGCAGGGAAGCGCGGGAGCGCATCCCACAGATACGCAGTATTTT
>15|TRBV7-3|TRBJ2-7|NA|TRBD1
CASSLSGQGANEQYF
TGTGCCAGCAGCTTAAGCGGACAGGGGGCTAACGAGCAGTACTTC
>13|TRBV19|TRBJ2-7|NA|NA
CASSIRGAGEQYF
TGTGCCAGTAGTATCCGGGGGGCGGGGGAGCAGTACTTC
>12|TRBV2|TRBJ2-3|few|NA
CASGRQTDTQYF
TGTGCCAGCGGGAGACAGACAGATACGCAGTATTTT
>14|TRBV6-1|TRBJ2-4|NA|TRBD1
CASSAWTGENIQYF
TGTGCCAGCAGTGCGTGGACAGGGGAAAACATTCAGTACTTC
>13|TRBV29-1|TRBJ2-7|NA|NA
CSVLSPIVYEQYF
TGCAGCGTTCTAAGCCCCATAGTCTACGAGCAGTACTTC
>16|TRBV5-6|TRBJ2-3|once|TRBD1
CASSWWTGGEGVTQYF
TGTGCCAGCAGCTGGTGGACAGGGGGAGAGGGAGTTACGCAGTATTTT
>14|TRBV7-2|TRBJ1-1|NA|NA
CASSLVPGNTEAFF
TGTGCCAGCAGCTTAGTCCCAGGGAACACTGAAGCTTTCTTT
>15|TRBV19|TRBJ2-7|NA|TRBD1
CASRPPGTGFHEQYF
TGTGCCAGTAGGCCCCCCGGGACAGGGTTCCACGAGCAGTACTTC
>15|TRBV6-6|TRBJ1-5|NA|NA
CASSSPVVRGEPQHF
TGTGCCAGCAGTTCCCCGGTGGTGCGGGGGGAGCCCCAGCATTTT
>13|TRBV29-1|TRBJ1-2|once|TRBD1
CSVEPGQGNGYTF
TGCAGCGTTGAGCCGGGACAGGGGAATGGCTACACCTTC
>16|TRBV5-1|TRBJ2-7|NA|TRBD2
CASSPRGVAGGYEQYF
TGCGCCAGCAGCCCCCGGGGGGTAGCGGGAGGCTACGAGCAGTACTTC
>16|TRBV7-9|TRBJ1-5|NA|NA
CASSFEEGPSNQPQHF
TGTGCCAGCAGCTTCGAAGAAGGGCCCAGCAATCAGCCCCAGCATTTT
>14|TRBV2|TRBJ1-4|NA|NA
CASKDIQWYEKLFF
TGTGCCAGCAAGGACATCCAGTGGTATGAAAAACTGTTTTTT
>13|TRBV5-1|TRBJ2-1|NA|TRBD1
CASTQTGNYEQFF
TGCGCCAGCACCCAGACAGGGAACTACGAGCAGTTCTTC
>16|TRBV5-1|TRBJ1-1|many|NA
CASSPSAQGMNTEAFF
TGCGCCAGCAGCCCCTCAGCACAGGGAATGAACACTGAAGCTTTCTTT
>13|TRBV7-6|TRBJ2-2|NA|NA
CASSPQGDGELFF
TGTGCCAGCAGCCCTCAAGGGGATGGGGAGCTGTTTTTT
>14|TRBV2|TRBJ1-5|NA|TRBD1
CASSGTGGNQPQHF
TGTGCCAGCAGTGGGACAGGGGGGAATCAGCCCCAGCATTTT
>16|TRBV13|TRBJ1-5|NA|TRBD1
CASSARTGDSNQPQHF
TGTGCCAGCAGCGCCCGGACAGGAGATAGCAATCAGCCCCAGCATTTT
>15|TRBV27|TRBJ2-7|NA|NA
CASSLSGSEPYEQYF
TGTGCCAGCAGTTTATCGGGTAGCGAACCCTACGAGCAGTACTTC
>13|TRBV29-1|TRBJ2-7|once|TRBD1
CSAAGTGVYEQYF
TGCAGCGCAGCCGGGACAGGGGTCTACGAGCAGTACTTC
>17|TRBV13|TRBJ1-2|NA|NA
CASGHAGLIVASEGYTF
TGTGCCAGCGGCCATGCGGGACTAATCGTTGCCAGCGAGGGCTACACCTTC
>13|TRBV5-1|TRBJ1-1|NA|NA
CASSLEENTEAFF
TGCGCCAGCAGCCTGGAAGAGAACACTGAAGCTTTCTTT
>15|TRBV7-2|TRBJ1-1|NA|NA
CASSLASSGDAEAFF
TGTGCCAGCAGCTTAGCATCCAGCGGGGACGCTGAAGCTTTCTTT
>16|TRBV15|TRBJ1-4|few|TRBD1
CATSKTYDREMGKLFF
TGTGCCACCAGCAAGACCTATGACAGGGAGATGGGAAAACTGTTTTTT
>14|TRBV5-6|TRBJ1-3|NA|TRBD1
CASRGTVSGNTIYF
TGTGCCAGCAGAGGGACAGTGTCTGGAAACACCATATATTTT
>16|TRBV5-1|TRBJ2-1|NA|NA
CASSPEPGRDHNEQFF
TGCGCCAGCAGCCCAGAACCAGGGCGGGACCACAATGAGCAGTTCTTC
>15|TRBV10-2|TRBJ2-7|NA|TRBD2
CASRTSAHPSYEQYF
TGCGCCAGTAGGACTAGCGCCCACCCCTCCTACGAGCAGTACTTC
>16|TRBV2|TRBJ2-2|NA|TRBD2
CASSDTAGEAPGELFF
TGTGCCAGCAGTGACACTGCGGGAGAGGCTCCCGGGGAGCTGTTTTTT
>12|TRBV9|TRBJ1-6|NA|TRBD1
CASGTGDSPLHF
TGTGCCAGCGGGACAGGCGATTCACCCCTCCACTTT
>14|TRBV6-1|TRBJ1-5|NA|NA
CATEDGPFNQPQHF
TGTGCCACCGAGGACGGACCCTTTAATCAGCCCCAGCATTTT
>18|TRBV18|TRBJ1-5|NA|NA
CASSPQMLGPGSNQPQHF
TGTGCCAGCTCACCACAGATGTTAGGGCCTGGGAGCAATCAGCCCCAGCATTTT
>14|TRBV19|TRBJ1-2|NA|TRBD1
CASTPPDRDRGYTF
TGTGCCAGTACTCCCCCGGACAGGGATAGGGGCTACACCTTC
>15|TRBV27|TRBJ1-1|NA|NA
CASTLLAGVWTEAFF
TGTGCCAGCACTCTCCTTGCAGGGGTTTGGACTGAAGCTTTCTTT
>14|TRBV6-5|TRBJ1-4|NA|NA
CASRPEGDNEKLFF
TGTGCCAGTAGACCCGAGGGGGATAATGAAAAACTGTTTTTT
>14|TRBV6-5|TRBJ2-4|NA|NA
CASRAGTSINIQYF
TGTGCCAGCAGGGCCGGGACCTCGATTAACATTCAGTACTTC
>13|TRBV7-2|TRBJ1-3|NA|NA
CASSVSRGNTIYF
TGTGCCAGCAGCGTCTCGAGAGGAAACACCATATATTTT
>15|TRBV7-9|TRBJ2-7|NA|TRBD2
CASSPEGGRAYEQYF
TGTGCCAGCAGCCCGGAGGGCGGGAGGGCCTACGAGCAGTACTTC
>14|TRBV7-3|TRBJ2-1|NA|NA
CASSPFGESNEQFF
TGTGCCAGCAGCCCGTTCGGTGAATCCAATGAGCAGTTCTTC
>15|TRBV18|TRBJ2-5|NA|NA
CASSPLAGSQETQYF
TGTGCCAGCTCACCGCTCGCAGGGTCTCAAGAGACCCAGTACTTC
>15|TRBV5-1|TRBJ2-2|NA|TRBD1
CASITGTGKTGELFF
TGCGCCAGCATAACCGGGACAGGGAAGACCGGGGAGCTGTTTTTT
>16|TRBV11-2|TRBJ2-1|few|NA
CASSLRRDSLGDEQFF
TGTGCCAGCAGCTTACGCCGGGACTCCCTGGGAGATGAGCAGTTCTTC
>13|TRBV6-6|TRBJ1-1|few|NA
CASSHLGGTEAFF
TGTGCCAGCAGTCACCTTGGCGGCACTGAAGCTTTCTTT
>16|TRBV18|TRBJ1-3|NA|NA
CASSPLIGVSGNTIYF
TGTGCCAGCTCACCCCTCATCGGGGTTAGTGGAAACACCATATATTTT
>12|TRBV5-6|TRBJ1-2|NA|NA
CASSLGNYGYTF
TGTGCCAGCAGCTTGGGAAACTATGGCTACACCTTC
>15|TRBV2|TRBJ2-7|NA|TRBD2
CASSEGGLAGGEQYF
TGTGCCAGCAGTGAAGGGGGACTAGCGGGAGGTGAGCAGTACTTC
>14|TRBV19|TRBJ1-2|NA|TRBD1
CASSLGRGNYGYTF
TGTGCCAGTAGCCTGGGCAGGGGGAACTATGGCTACACCTTC
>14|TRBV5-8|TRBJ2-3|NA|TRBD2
CASSVSGRSDTQYF
TGTGCCAGCAGCGTTAGCGGGAGGTCAGATACGCAGTATTTT
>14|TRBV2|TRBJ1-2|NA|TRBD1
CASSVTGYGRGYTF
TGTGCCAGCAGCGTGACAGGGTACGGTCGTGGCTACACCTTC
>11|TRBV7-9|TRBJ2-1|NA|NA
CASSLRGEQFF
TGTGCCAGCAGCTTAAGGGGGGAGCAGTTCTTC